This T cell receptor beta chain comes out of a study of CD4 T cell repertoires in COVID-19. Study results and caveats: Between about 6 and 28% of SARS-CoV-2 clonotypes also appeared in SARS-CoV and/or HKU1 spike cultures.

About this clone itself: Its antigen is as yet unknown.

Donors had recovered from mild-to-severe COVID-19. Here immunoSEQ multiplex PCR was the method, and the copy in TCRdb shows in-frame clones only, minus some. The sample includes about 75,000 clones, about four fifths of them seen just once. The length of the CDR3 is 14 residues. Germline lookup yields CDR1 SGHDN and CDR2 FVKESK. The V gene lost 6 bases and the J gene lost 2 bases, with 11 bases spanning the gap. The clonotype comes from a human donor who had COVID-19. Sample: CD4+ T cells from peripheral blood, taken after recovery from COVID-19. The V call is TRBV14, the J call TRBJ2-1; possible D gene TRBD2, 6 bases. CDR3 protein: CASSGEAAYNEQFF. The CDR3 DNA follows: TGTGCCAGCAGTGGGGAGGCAGCCTACAATGAGCAGTTCTTC.